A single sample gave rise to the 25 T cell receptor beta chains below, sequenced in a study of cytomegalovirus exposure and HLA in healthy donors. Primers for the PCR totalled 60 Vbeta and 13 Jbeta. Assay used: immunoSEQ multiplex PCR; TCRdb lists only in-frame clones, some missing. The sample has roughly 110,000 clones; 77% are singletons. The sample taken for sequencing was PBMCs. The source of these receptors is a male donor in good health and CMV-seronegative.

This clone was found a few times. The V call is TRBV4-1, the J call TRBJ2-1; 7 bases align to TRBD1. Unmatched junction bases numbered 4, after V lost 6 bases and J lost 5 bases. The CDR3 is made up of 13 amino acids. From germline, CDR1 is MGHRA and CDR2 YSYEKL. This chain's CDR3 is CASRRTGHNEQFF. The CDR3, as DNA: TGCGCCAGCAGACGGACAGGACACAATGAGCAGTTCTTC.

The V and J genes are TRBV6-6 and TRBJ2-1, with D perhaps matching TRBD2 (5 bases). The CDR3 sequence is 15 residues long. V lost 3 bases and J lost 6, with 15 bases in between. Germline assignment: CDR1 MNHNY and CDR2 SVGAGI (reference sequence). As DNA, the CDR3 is TGTGCCAGCAGTTATCAAGTGAAACTAGGCAATGAGCAGTTCTTC. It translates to CASSYQVKLGNEQFF.

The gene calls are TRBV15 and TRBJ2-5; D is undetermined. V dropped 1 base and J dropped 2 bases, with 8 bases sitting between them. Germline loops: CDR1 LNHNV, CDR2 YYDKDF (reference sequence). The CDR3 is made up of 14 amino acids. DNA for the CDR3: TGTGCCACCAGCAGAGGGCGGATACAAGAGACCCAGTACTTC. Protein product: CATSRGRIQETQYF.

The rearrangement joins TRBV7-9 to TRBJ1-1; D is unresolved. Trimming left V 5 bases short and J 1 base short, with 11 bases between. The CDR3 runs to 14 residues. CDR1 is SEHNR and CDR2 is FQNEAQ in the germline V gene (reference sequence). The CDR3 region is CASSRVEANTEAFF. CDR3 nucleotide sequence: TGTGCCAGCAGCCGGGTGGAAGCGAACACTGAAGCTTTCTTT. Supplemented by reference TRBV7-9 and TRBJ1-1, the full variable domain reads DTGVSQNPRHKITKRGQNVTFRCDPISEHNRLYWYRQTLGQGPEFLTYFQNEAQLEKSRLLSDRFSAERPKGSFSTLEIQRTEQGDSAMYLCASSRVEANTEAFFGQGTRLTVV.

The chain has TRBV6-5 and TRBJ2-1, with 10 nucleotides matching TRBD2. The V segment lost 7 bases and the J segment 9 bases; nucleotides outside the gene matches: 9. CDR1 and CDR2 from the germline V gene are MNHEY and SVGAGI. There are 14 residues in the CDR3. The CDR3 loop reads CASTPSGSGPEQFF. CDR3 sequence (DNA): TGTGCCAGCACTCCTAGCGGGAGTGGTCCTGAGCAGTTCTTC.

The CDR3 is CASSIGGRSSSYEQYF. CDR3 DNA: TGTGCCAGCAGCATCGGAGGACGGTCTAGCTCCTACGAGCAGTACTTC. The V call is TRBV7-6, the J call TRBJ2-7; possibly TRBD2 for D (5 bases). The CDR3 is 16 residues long. CDR1 is SGHVS and CDR2 is FNYEAQ in the germline V gene. Trimming took off 5 bases at V and 0 bases at J, with 17 bases between the two ends.

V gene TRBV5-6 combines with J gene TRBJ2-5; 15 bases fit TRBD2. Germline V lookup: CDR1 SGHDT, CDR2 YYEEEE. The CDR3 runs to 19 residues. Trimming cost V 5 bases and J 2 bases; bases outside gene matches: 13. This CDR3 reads CASSPPGTSGRRRQETQYF. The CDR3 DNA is TGTGCCAGCAGTCCGCCCGGGACTAGCGGGAGGAGGCGGCAAGAGACCCAGTACTTC.

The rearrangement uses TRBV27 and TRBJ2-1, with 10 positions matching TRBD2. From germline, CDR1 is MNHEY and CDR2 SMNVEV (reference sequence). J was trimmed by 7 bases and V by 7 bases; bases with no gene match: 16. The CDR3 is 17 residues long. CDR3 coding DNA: TGTGCCAGCACCCCACAACGTGCTAGCGGGAGAGCAAATGAGCAGTTCTTC. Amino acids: CASTPQRASGRANEQFF.

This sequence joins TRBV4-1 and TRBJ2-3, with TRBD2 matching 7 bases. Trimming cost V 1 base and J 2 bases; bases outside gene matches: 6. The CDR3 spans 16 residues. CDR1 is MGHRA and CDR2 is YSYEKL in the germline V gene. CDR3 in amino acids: CASSQGSLAVTDTQYF. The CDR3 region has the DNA TGCGCCAGCAGCCAAGGGAGTCTAGCGGTCACAGATACGCAGTATTTT.

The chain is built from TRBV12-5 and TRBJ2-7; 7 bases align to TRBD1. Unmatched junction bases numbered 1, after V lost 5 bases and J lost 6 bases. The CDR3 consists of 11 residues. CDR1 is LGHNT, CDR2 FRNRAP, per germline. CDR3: CASGPGGEQYF. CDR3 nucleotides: TGTGCTAGTGGTCCAGGGGGCGAGCAGTACTTC.

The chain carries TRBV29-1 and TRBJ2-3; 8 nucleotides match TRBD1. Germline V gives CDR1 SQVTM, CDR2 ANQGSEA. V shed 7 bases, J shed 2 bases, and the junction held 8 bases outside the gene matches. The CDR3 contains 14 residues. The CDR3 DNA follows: TGCAGCGAGAACAGGGGGTCCCCCACAGATACGCAGTATTTT. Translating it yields CSENRGSPTDTQYF.

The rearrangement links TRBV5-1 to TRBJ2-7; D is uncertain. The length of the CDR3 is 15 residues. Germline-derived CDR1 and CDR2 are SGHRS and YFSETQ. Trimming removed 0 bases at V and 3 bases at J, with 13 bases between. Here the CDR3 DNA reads TGCGCCAGCAGCTTGGCTTCCAACTCGATCTACGAGCAGTACTTC. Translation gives CASSLASNSIYEQYF.

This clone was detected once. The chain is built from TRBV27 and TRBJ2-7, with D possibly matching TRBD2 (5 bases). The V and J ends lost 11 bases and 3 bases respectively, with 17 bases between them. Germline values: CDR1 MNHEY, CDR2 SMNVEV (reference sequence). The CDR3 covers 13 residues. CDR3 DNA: TGTGCCTCCGGGGTAGCGTCAAACTACGAGCAGTACTTC. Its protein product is CASGVASNYEQYF.

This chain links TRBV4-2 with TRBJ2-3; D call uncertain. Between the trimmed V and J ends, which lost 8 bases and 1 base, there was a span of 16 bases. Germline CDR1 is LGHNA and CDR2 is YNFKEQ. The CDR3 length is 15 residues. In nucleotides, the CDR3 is TGTGCCAGCCACCCCGAAGGAGATGGCACAGATACGCAGTATTTT. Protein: CASHPEGDGTDTQYF.

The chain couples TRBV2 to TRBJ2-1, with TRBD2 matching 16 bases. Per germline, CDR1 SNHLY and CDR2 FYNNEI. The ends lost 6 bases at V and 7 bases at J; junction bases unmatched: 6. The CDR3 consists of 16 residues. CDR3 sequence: CASSLGLAGGSNEQFF. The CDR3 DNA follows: TGTGCCAGCAGCCTGGGACTAGCGGGAGGGAGTAATGAGCAGTTCTTC.

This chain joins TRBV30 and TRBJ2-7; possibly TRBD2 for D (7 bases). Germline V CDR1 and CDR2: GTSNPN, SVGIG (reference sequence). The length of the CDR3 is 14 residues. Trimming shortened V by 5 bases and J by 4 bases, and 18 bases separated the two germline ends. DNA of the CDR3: TGTGCCTGGGCCACTGGGGGGCGGGGGTACGAGCAGTACTTC. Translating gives CAWATGGRGYEQYF.

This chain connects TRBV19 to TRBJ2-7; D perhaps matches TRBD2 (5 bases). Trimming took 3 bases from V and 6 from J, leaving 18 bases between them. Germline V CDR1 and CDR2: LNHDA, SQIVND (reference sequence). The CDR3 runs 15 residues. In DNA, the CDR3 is TGTGCCAGTAGTATTTTTCCCGGGGTCAATACCGAGCAGTACTTC. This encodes CASSIFPGVNTEQYF.

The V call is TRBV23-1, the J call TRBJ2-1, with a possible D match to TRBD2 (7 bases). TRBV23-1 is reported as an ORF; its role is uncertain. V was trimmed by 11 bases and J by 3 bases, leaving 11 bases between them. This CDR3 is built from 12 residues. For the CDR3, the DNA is TGCGCCGAGGGGGGGAGCTACAATGAGCAGTTCTTC. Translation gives CAEGGSYNEQFF.

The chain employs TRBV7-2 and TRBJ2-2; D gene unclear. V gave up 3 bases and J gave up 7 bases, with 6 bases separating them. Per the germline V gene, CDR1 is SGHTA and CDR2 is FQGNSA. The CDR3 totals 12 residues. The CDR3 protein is CASSFYGGELFF. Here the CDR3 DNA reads TGTGCCAGCAGCTTCTACGGCGGGGAGCTGTTTTTT.

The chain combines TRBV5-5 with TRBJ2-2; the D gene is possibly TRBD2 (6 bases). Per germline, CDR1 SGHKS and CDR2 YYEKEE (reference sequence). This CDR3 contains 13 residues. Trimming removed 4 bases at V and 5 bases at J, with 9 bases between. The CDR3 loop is CASSPRGTGELFF. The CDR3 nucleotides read TGTGCCAGCAGCCCTCGGGGGACCGGGGAGCTGTTTTTT.

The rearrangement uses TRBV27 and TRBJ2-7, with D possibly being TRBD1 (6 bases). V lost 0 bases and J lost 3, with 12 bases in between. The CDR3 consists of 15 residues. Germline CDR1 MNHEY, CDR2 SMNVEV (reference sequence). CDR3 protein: CASSLSPGVSYEQYF. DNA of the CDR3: TGTGCCAGCAGTTTATCGCCAGGGGTAAGCTACGAGCAGTACTTC.

The CDR3 sequence is CASSLSTGARDTQYF. The CDR3, as DNA: TGTGCCAGCAGCCTCTCAACGGGAGCTAGAGATACGCAGTATTTT. This chain links TRBV5-4 with TRBJ2-3; D possibly corresponds to TRBD2 (6 bases). Germline V gene sequence: CDR1 SGHNT, CDR2 YYREEE (reference sequence). V was pared by 4 bases and J by 5 bases, with 17 bases between. The CDR3 consists of 15 residues.

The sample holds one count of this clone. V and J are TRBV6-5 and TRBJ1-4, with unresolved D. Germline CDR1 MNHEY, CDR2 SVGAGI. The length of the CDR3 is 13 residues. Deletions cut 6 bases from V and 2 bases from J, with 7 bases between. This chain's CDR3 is CASRRTTNEKLFF. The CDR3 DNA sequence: TGTGCCAGCAGGAGAACGACTAATGAAAAACTGTTTTTT.

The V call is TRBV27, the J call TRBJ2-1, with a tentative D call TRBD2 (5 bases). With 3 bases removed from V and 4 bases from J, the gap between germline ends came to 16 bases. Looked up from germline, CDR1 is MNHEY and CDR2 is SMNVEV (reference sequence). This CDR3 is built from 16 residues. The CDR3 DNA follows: TGTGCCAGCAGTTTGATCGAGGGCGGCACTTACAATGAGCAGTTCTTC. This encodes CASSLIEGGTYNEQFF.

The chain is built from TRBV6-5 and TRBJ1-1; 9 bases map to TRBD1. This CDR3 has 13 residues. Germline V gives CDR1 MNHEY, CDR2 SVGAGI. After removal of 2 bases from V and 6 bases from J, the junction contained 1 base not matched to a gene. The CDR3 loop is CASSYGTGSEAFF. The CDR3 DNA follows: TGTGCCAGCAGTTACGGGACAGGGTCTGAAGCTTTCTTT.